This T cell receptor (beta chain) is drawn from a study of long-term antiretroviral therapy in people with HIV. The study's findings and limits: Controls showed broader CDR3 length ranges than did the HIV repertoires.

To note about this clone: Its specificity is not known.

Running of the v3.0 immunoSEQ assay took place at survey level. The table came from immunoSEQ multiplex PCR; TCRdb's copy has only in-frame clones and leaves some out. This table has some 16,000 clones, 75% to 85% appearing once. V lost 0 bases and J 4 bases, leaving 7 bases between the germline ends. Germline CDR1 is SGHNT and CDR2 is YYREEE (reference sequence). The CDR3 has 13 residues. This clonotype originated in a man aged 40-49 years with HIV. Here the sequenced sample was unsorted PBMCs, taken 2.1 years after starting antiretroviral therapy. The chain has TRBV5-4 and TRBJ1-2, with D possibly TRBD1 on 5 matching bases. The CDR3 DNA reads as TGTGCCAGCAGCTTGGACAGGATCTATGGCTACACCTTC. Protein: CASSLDRIYGYTF.